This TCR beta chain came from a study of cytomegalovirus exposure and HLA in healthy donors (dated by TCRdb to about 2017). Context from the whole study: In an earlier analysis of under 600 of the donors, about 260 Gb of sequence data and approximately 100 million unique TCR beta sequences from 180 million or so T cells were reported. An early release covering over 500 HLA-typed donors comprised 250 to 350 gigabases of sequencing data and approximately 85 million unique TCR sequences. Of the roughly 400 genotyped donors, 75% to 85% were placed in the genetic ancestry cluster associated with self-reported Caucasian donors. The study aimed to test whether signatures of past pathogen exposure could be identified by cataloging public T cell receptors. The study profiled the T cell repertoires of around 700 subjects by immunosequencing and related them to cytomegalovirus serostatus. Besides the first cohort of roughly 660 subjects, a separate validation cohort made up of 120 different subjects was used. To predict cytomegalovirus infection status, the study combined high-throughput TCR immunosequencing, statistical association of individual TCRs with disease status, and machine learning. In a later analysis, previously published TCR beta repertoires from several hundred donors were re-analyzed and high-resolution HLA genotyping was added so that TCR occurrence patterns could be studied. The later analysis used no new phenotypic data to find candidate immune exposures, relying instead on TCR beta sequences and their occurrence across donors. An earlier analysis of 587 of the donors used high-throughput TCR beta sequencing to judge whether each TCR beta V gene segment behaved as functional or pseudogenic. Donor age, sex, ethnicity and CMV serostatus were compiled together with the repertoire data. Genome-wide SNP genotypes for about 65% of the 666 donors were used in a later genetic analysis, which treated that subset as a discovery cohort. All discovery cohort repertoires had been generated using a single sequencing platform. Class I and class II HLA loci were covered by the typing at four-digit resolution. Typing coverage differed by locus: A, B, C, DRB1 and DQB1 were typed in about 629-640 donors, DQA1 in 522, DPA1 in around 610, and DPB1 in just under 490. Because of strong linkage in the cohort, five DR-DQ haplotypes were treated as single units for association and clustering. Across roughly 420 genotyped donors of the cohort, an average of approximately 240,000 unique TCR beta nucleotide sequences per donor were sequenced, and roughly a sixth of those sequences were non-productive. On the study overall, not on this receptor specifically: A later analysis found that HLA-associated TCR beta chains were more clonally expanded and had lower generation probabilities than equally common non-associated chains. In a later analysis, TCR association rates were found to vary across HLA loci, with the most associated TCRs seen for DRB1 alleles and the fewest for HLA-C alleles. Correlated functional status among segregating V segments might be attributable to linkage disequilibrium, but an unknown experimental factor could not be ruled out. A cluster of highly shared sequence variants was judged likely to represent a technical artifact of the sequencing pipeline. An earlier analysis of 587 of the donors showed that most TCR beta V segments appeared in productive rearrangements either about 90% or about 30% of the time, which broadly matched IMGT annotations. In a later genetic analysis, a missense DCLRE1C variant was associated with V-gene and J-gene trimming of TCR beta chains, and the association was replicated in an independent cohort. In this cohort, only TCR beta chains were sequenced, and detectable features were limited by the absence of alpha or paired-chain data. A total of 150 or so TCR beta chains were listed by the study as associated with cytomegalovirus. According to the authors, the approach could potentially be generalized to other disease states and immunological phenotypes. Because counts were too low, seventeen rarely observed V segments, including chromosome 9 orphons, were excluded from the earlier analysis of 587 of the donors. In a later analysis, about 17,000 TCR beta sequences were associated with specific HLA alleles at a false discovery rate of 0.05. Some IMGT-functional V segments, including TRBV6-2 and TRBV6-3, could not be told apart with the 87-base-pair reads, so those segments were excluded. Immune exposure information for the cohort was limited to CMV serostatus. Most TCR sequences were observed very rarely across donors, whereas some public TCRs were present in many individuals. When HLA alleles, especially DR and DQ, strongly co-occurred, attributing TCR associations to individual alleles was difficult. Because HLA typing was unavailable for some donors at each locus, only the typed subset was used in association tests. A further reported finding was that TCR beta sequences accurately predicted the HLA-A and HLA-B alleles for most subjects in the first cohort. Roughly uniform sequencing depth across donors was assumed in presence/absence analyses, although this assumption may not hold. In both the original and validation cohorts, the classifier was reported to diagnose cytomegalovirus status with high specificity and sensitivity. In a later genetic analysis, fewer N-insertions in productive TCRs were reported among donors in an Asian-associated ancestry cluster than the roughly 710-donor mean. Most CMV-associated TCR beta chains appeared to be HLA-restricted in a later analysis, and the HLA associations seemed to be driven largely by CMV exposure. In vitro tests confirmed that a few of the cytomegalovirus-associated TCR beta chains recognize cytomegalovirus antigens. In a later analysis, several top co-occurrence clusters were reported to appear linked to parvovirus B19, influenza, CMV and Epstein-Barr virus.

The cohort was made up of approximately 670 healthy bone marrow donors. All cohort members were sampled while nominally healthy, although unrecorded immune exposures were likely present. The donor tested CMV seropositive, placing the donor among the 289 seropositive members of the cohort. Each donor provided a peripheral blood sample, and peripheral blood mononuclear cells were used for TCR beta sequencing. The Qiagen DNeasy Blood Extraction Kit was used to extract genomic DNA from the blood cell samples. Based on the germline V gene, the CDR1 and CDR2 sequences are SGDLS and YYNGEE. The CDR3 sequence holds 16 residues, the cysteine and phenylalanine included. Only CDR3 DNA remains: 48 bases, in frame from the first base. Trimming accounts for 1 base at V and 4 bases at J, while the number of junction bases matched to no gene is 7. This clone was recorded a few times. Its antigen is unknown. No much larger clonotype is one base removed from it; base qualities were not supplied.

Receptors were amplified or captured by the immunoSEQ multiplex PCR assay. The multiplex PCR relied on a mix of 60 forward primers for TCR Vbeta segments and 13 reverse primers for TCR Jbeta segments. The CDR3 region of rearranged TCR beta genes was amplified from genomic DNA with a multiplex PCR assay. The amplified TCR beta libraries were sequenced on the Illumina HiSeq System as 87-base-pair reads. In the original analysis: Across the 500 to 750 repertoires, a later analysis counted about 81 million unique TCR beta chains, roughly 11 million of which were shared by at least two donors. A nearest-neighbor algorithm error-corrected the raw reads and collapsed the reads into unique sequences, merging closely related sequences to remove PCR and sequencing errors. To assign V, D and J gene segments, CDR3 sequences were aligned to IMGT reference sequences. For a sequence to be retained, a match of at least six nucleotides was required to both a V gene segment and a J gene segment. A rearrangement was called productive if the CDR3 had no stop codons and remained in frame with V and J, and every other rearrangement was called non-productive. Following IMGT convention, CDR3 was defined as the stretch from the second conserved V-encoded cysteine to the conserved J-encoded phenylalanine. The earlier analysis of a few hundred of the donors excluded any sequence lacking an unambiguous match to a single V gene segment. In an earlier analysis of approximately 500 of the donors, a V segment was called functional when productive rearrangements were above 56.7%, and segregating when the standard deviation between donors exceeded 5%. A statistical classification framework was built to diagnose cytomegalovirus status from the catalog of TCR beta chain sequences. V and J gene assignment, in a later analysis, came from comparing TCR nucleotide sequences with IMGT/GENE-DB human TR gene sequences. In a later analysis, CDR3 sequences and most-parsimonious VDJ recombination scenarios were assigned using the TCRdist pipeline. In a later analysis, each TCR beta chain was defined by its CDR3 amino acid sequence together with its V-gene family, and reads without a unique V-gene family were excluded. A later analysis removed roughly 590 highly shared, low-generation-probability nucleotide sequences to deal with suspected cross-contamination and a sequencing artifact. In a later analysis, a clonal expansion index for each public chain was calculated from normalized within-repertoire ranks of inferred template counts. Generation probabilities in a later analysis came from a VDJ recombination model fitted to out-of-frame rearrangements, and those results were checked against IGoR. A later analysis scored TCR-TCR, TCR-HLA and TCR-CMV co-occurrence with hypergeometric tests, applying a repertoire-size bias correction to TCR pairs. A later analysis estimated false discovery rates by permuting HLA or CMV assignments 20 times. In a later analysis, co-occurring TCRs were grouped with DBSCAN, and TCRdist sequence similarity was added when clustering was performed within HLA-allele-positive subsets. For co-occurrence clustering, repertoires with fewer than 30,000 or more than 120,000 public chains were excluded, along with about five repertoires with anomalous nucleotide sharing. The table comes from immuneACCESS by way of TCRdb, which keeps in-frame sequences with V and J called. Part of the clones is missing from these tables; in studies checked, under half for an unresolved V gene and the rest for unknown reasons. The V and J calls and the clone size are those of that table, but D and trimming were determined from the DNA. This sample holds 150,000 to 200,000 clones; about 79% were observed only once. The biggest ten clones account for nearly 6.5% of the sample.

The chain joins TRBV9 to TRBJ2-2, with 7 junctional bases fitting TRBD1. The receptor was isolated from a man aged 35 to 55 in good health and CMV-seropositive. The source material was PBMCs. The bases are TGTGCCAGCAGCGTAACAGGGGCCCTAACCACCGGGGAGCTGTTTTTT. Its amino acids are CASSVTGALTTGELFF.